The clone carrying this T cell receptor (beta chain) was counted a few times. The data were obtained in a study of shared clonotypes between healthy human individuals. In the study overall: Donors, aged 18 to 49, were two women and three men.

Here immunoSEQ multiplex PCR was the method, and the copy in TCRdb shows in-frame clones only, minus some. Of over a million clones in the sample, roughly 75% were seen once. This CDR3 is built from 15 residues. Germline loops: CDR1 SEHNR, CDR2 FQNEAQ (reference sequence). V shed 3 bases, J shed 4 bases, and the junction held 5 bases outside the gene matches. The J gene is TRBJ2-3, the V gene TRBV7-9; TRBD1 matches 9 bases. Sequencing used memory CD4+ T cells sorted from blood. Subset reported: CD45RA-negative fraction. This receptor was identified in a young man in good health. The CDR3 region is CASSFTGGLADTQYF. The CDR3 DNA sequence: TGTGCCAGCAGCTTTACAGGGGGCTTGGCAGATACGCAGTATTTT.